A selection of T cell receptor beta chains follows, all from one sample in a study of blood T cells in healthy people across ages. TCRdb recomputed calls from the 5' RACE reads with MiXCR, one row per CDR3 protein. The repertoire includes about a million distinct CDR3 sequences, about 51% of them detected once, and about a fifth sits in the top ten. The sequencing input was blood. The receptors derive from a woman aged 55 to 70 in good health. CDR3s include the opening cysteine and the closing phenylalanine or tryptophan. D genes are given only for firm matches. The size entry is marked missing in some rows and otherwise reads once, few, many or a size class.

TRBV12-3/TRBV12-4,-,TRBJ2-3,-,CASSRVRTDTQYF,TGTGCCAGCAGCAGGGTGCGGACAGATACGCAGTATTTT
TRBV27,-,TRBJ2-1,many,CASRGSSYNEQFF,TGTGCCTCAAGGGGAAGCTCCTACAATGAGCAGTTCTTC
TRBV12-3/TRBV12-4,-,TRBJ2-3,few,CASSTPNTQYF,TGTGCCAGCAGCACCCCCAACACGCAGTATTTT
TRBV6-6,-,TRBJ2-7,-,CASSYEGGSYEQYF,TGTGCCAGCAGTTACGAGGGGGGCTCCTACGAGCAGTACTTC
TRBV20-1,-,TRBJ2-6,-,CSSPSGSGANVLTF,TGCAGTTCGCCCTCGGGGTCGGGGGCCAACGTCCTGACTTTC
TRBV27,-,TRBJ2-2,-,CASSSTGNTGELFF,TGTGCCAGCAGTTCGACAGGGAACACCGGGGAGCTGTTTTTT
TRBV5-1,TRBD1,TRBJ1-2,-,CASSPTTGVGYGYTF,TGCGCCAGCAGCCCCACGACAGGGGTTGGCTATGGCTACACCTTC
TRBV2,TRBD2,TRBJ2-2,-,CASTGRETGELFF,TGTGCCAGCACAGGGCGGGAGACCGGGGAGCTGTTTTTT
TRBV7-2,-,TRBJ2-6,-,CASSPGAGSGANVLTF,TGTGCCAGCAGCCCCGGCGCGGGTTCTGGGGCCAACGTCCTGACTTTC
TRBV4-1,-,TRBJ2-1,-,CASSLPTGYEQFF,TGCGCCAGCAGCCTACCTACAGGGTATGAGCAGTTCTTC
TRBV12-5,-,TRBJ2-1,-,CASGASWAEQFF,TGTGCTAGTGGTGCCTCATGGGCTGAGCAGTTCTTC
TRBV5-1,-,TRBJ2-2,-,CASRSTGNTGELFF,TGCGCCAGCAGGTCTACAGGAAACACCGGGGAGCTGTTTTTT
TRBV7-9,-,TRBJ2-5,-,CASSPAAWEQYF,TGTGCCAGCAGCCCAGCGGCTTGGGAGCAGTACTTC
TRBV7-7,-,TRBJ2-2,-,CASRRGLNTGELFF,TGTGCCAGCCGCAGGGGACTGAACACCGGGGAGCTGTTTTTT
TRBV7-2,-,TRBJ2-2,-,CASSPRSGTRLNTGELFF,TGTGCCAGCAGCCCGCGCTCCGGGACAAGGCTCAACACCGGGGAGCTGTTTTTT
TRBV3-1,-,TRBJ1-4,-,CASSQDTGGKTKLFF,TGTGCCAGCAGCCAAGATACCGGGGGCAAGACAAAACTGTTTTTT
TRBV11-2,TRBD2,TRBJ2-5,-,CASSLGVGTSSETQYF,TGTGCCAGCAGCCTTGGAGTTGGGACTAGCTCTGAGACCCAGTACTTC
TRBV6-5,TRBD2,TRBJ2-3,-,CASSPAGAVSTDTQYF,TGTGCCAGCAGCCCGGCGGGAGCAGTTAGCACAGATACGCAGTATTTT
TRBV3-1,-,TRBJ2-5,few,CANSLQGEETQYF,TGTGCCAACAGCCTTCAGGGAGAAGAGACCCAGTACTTC
TRBV3-1,TRBD2,TRBJ2-3,-,CASSYPSGASTDTQYF,TGTGCCAGCAGCTACCCTAGCGGGGCGAGCACAGATACGCAGTATTTT
TRBV5-6,-,TRBJ2-1,-,CASSLRDSRSSYNEQFF,TGTGCCAGCAGCTTGCGGGACTCGCGGAGCTCCTACAATGAGCAGTTCTTC
TRBV9,TRBD2,TRBJ2-1,-,CASSVGGLAGQQFF,TGTGCCAGCAGCGTAGGGGGACTAGCGGGACAGCAGTTCTTC
TRBV4-3,TRBD2,TRBJ2-4,-,CASSQLGLAGNEQYF,TGCGCCAGCAGCCAATTAGGACTAGCGGGGAATGAGCAGTACTTC
TRBV28,-,TRBJ1-2,once,CASSSFRGTNYGYTF,TGTGCCAGCAGTTCCTTCCGGGGTACGAACTATGGCTACACCTTC
TRBV7-2,-,TRBJ2-1,few,CASSLQGSSYNEQFF,TGTGCCAGCAGCTTACAGGGGAGCTCCTACAATGAGCAGTTCTTC
TRBV7-6,TRBD2,TRBJ2-5,-,CASSFEAGGLETQYF,TGTGCCAGCAGCTTTGAAGCGGGAGGGCTAGAGACCCAGTACTTC
TRBV24-1,-,TRBJ1-1,-,CATSDPTENTEAFF,TGTGCCACCAGTGATCCGACAGAGAACACTGAAGCTTTCTTT
TRBV12-3/TRBV12-4,-,TRBJ2-4,-,CASSLWDSGITYRQYF,TGTGCCAGCAGTTTATGGGACTCCGGTATAACTTACCGGCAGTACTTC
TRBV3-1,TRBD2,TRBJ2-7,-,CASSQTSGYYEQYF,TGTGCCAGCAGCCAAACTAGCGGCTACTACGAGCAGTACTTC
TRBV18,-,TRBJ2-1,-,CASSPPLAFDEQFF,TGTGCCAGCTCACCACCACTAGCTTTCGATGAGCAGTTCTTC
TRBV28,-,TRBJ2-1,many,CASSYDGHYNEQFF,TGTGCCAGCAGTTATGACGGGCACTACAATGAGCAGTTCTTC
TRBV9,-,TRBJ2-1,-,CASSVGSGWGQFF,TGTGCCAGCAGCGTAGGTTCCGGTTGGGGGCAGTTCTTC
TRBV12-3/TRBV12-4,-,TRBJ2-1,-,CASKQFESLNEQFF,TGTGCCAGCAAACAATTCGAGTCCCTTAATGAGCAGTTCTTC
TRBV5-1,-,TRBJ2-5,few,CASSLKWIGQHQETQYF,TGCGCCAGCAGCTTGAAATGGATTGGACAGCACCAAGAGACCCAGTACTTC
TRBV7-8,-,TRBJ1-2,many,CASSFSVQGYTF,TGTGCCAGCAGCTTCTCAGTACAGGGCTACACCTTC
TRBV20-1,-,TRBJ2-7,-,CSTRDSFRDLTYEQYF,TGCAGTACTAGAGACTCCTTTCGGGACCTTACCTACGAGCAGTACTTC
TRBV6-2/TRBV6-3,-,TRBJ1-5,-,CVSSLGFVQPQHF,TGTGTCAGCAGTTTGGGGTTCGTTCAGCCCCAGCATTTT